This T cell receptor beta chain was found in a study of blood T cell repertoires in COVID-19 (dated by TCRdb to about 2020). Regarding the research as a whole: Samples from collaborators originated in the United States, Italy and Spain and spanned both the acute and convalescent phases of COVID-19. HLA class I and class II types, where available, came from metadata supplied by the sample provider rather than from assay-based typing. The prospective study material was composed of cDNA or gDNA derived from T cells, B-cell-depleted T cells, or PBMCs. Deeply sampled blood TCRbeta repertoires from subjects exposed to, actively infected with, or recovered from COVID-19 were included in the dataset. The repertoires were released in a freely available public database intended as a resource for research on the immune response to SARS-CoV-2. Samples were obtained from the ongoing ImmuneRACE study (first 160 participants) and from some 1,300 subjects provided by 6 global collaborators. Sample metadata almost always included a de-identified subject ID, COVID-19 status, age in years and sex. What the research found in general, with its limitations: The quantity of clinical and demographic metadata differed by source and by participant and was supplied without curation.

TCRbeta CDR3 regions were amplified from genomic DNA by means of the immunoSEQ Assay, a bias-controlled multiplex PCR. In the original analysis: The number of nucleated cells in each sample was estimated from the amplification of reference gene primers within the assay. Sequence reads were collapsed and filtered to measure the absolute abundance of every unique TCRbeta CDR3 rearrangement. For each sample, productive Simpson clonality was calculated as the square root of Simpson's diversity index across productive rearrangements. TCRdb's version of the immuneACCESS table is confined to in-frame rearrangements and falls short of the full clone set. An unresolved V gene accounts for under half of the shortfall where checked; the remainder is of unknown origin. The DNA was the basis for D and trimming; V, J and clone size are from that table. In all, the sample holds roughly 200,000 clones, and approximately 85% of those were seen once. The biggest ten clones account for roughly 7.7% of the sample.

Collaborating institutions collected whole blood in K2EDTA tubes following their own protocols. Collaborator samples were shipped for TCRbeta analysis as frozen whole blood, isolated PBMCs, or DNA extracted from either sample type. CDR1 and CDR2 (SQVTM, ANQGSEA) derive from the germline V gene. A distance of 16 bases separates the germline ends of V and J, which lose 0 bases and 5 bases respectively. CDR3 length: 15 amino acids, cysteine to phenylalanine. Only CDR3 DNA remains: 45 bases, in frame from the first base. Remarks on this clone: The antigen it binds to is not known. The sample holds no much larger clone one base away, and base qualities are not on file.

This receptor was taken from a woman in her sixties or seventies with acute or convalescent COVID-19. This receptor chain uses TRBV29-1 and TRBJ1-1, with TRBD1 as a weak D call on 5 bases. The sample consisted of peripheral blood. Here is the DNA: TGCAGCGTTGAAGAACAGGAGCTTCCGACAACTGAAGCTTTCTTT. It is translated as CSVEEQELPTTEAFF. Supplemented by the reference TRBV29-1 and TRBJ1-1 proteins around the CDR3, the complete variable domain is SAVISQKPSRDICQRGTSLTIQCQVDSQVTMMFWYRQQPGQSLTLIATANQGSEATYESGFVIDKFPISRPNLTFSTLTVSNMSPEDSSIYLCSVEEQELPTTEAFFGQGTRLTVV.